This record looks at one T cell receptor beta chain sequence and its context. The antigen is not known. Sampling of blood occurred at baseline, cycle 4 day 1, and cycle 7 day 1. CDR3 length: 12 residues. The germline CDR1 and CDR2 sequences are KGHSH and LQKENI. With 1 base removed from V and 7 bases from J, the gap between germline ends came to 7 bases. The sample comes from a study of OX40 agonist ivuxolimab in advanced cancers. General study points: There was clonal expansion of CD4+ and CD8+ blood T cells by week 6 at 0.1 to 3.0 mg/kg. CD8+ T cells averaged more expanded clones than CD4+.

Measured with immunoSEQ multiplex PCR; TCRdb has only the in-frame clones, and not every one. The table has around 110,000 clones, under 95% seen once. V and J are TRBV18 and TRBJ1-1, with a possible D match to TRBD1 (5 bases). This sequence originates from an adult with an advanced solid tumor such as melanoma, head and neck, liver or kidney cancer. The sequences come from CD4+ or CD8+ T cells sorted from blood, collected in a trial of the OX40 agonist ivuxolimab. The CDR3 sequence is CASSPQGLEAFF. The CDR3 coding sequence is TGTGCCAGCTCACCACAGGGACTTGAAGCTTTCTTT.